The 19 T cell receptor beta chains reported below all come from one sample, sequenced in a study of blood T cell repertoires in COVID-19 (dated by TCRdb to 2020 to 2022). Libraries were constructed by the immunoSEQ multiplex PCR assay. Drawn from immuneACCESS, this table holds only the in-frame rearrangements with V and J called that TCRdb kept. Clones are partly lost; checked studies trace under half to an unresolved V gene and leave the rest unexplained. This sample holds about 210,000 clones; approximately 81% were observed only once. The ten largest account for almost 5% of the sample. Sequencing used peripheral blood. These receptors were collected from a woman aged 80 or older with acute or convalescent COVID-19.

The chain couples TRBV5-1 to TRBJ1-1; TRBD1 matches 7 bases. The germline V gene encodes CDR1 SGHRS and CDR2 YFSETQ. The length of the CDR3 is 13 residues. V gave up 5 bases and J gave up 5 bases; unmatched junction bases: 6. CDR3 in amino acids: CASRTGEETEAFF. DNA for the CDR3: TGCGCCAGCAGAACAGGGGAGGAAACTGAAGCTTTCTTT. Full variable domain (rest looked up from reference TRBV5-1 and TRBJ1-1): KAGVTQTPRYLIKTRGQQVTLSCSPISGHRSVSWYQQTPGQGLQFLFEYFSETQRNKGNFPGRFSGRQFSNSRSEMNVSTLELGDSALYLCASRTGEETEAFFGQGTRLTVV.

The chain links TRBV27 to TRBJ2-7; weak D call: TRBD2 (6 bases). The CDR3 totals 16 residues. The germline V gene has CDR1 MNHEY and CDR2 SMNVEV (reference sequence). V was pared by 2 bases and J by 1 base, with 15 bases between. This chain's CDR3 is CASSLTLRDPSYEQYF. The CDR3 nucleotides read TGTGCCAGCAGTTTAACGTTGCGGGACCCTTCCTACGAGCAGTACTTC.

The chain links TRBV18 to TRBJ1-5; TRBD1 matches at 10 bases. V was clipped by 5 bases and J by 8 bases; unmatched bases: 3. Germline CDR1 is KGHSH and CDR2 is LQKENI. This CDR3 is built from 13 residues. The CDR3 DNA reads TGTGCCAGCTCAGAGGACAGGGGGAAGCCCCAGCATTTT. Its protein product is CASSEDRGKPQHF.

The V call is TRBV7-2, the J call TRBJ2-2, with TRBD2 matching 9 bases. This CDR3 is built from 16 residues. V dropped 5 bases and J dropped 5; count of bases not matched to a gene: 9. Germline loops: CDR1 SGHTA, CDR2 FQGNSA. Here the CDR3 reads CASSRIAGVRTGELFF. The CDR3 region has the DNA TGTGCCAGCAGCAGGATAGCGGGAGTAAGGACCGGGGAGCTGTTTTTT.

This clone was seen a few times. The CDR3 region has the DNA TGTGCCAGCAGTGTAGGGGATAGGAGGGAGAATGAGCAGTTCTTC. Residues: CASSVGDRRENEQFF. The V call is TRBV2, the J call TRBJ2-1, with D perhaps TRBD2 (6 bases). The V end lost 4 bases, the J end lost 7 bases, and 17 bases lay between the germline ends. The CDR3 is made up of 15 amino acids. CDR1 and CDR2 (germline): SNHLY, FYNNEI.

The J gene is TRBJ2-2, the V gene TRBV7-8; TRBD2 is a possible D gene (6 bases). Trimming stripped 1 base from V and 6 bases from J, with 21 bases between. There are 18 residues in the CDR3. Germline assignment: CDR1 SGHVS and CDR2 FQNEAQ. CDR3 region: CASSLVGNPGLLPGELFF. The CDR3 DNA reads as TGTGCCAGCAGCTTAGTGGGAAACCCGGGACTCTTACCCGGGGAGCTGTTTTTT. The complete variable domain, with remaining parts taken from reference TRBV7-8 and TRBJ2-2, reads GAGVSQSPRYKVAKRGQDVALRCDPISGHVSLFWYQQALGQGPEFLTYFQNEAQLDKSGLPSDRFFAERPEGSVSTLKIQRTQQEDSAVYLCASSLVGNPGLLPGELFFGEGSRLTVL.

V usage is TRBV11-2 and J usage is TRBJ2-7; D not certain. The V gene lost 2 bases and the J gene lost 3 bases, with 8 bases spanning the gap. The CDR3 loop spans 13 amino acids. Germline loops: CDR1 SGHAT, CDR2 FQNNGV. This chain's CDR3 is CASSLKVYYEQYF. The CDR3, as DNA: TGTGCCAGCAGCTTAAAAGTCTACTACGAGCAGTACTTC.

J is TRBJ1-1 and V is TRBV4-2, with TRBD1 identical over 9 bases. The CDR3 is made up of 16 amino acids. V gave up 4 bases and J gave up 1 base; unmatched junction bases: 7. Germline V gene sequence: CDR1 LGHNA, CDR2 YNFKEQ. As DNA, the CDR3 is TGTGCCAGCAGCCCGACCACAGGGGGCAGGAACACTGAAGCTTTCTTT. Amino acids: CASSPTTGGRNTEAFF.

The genes are TRBV28 and TRBJ2-5, with D perhaps TRBD1 (5 bases). Deletions cut 5 bases from V and 5 bases from J, with 12 bases between. The germline gives CDR1 MDHEN, CDR2 SYDVKM. The CDR3 runs 13 residues. The CDR3 loop is CASSTRVWETQYF. CDR3 in DNA: TGTGCCAGCAGTACCAGGGTCTGGGAGACCCAGTACTTC.

The chain recombines TRBV27 with TRBJ2-5, with 7 bases aligning to TRBD1. Trimming cost V 0 bases and J 5 bases; bases outside gene matches: 6. From germline, CDR1 is MNHEY and CDR2 SMNVEV (reference sequence). The CDR3 runs to 15 residues. CDR3 protein: CASSLSRTGGETQYF. CDR3 nucleotide sequence: TGTGCCAGCAGTTTATCTAGGACAGGCGGGGAGACCCAGTACTTC.

This rearrangement joins TRBV10-3 to TRBJ1-1; tentatively, D is TRBD1 (6 bases). Germline V CDR1 and CDR2: ENHRY, SYGVKD. The CDR3 totals 14 residues. V was pared by 6 bases and J by 6 bases, with 17 bases between. Here the CDR3 reads CAIRTNRVTSEAFF. The CDR3 nucleotides are TGTGCCATCAGGACGAACAGGGTTACGTCTGAAGCTTTCTTT.

This clone was seen more than once but under ten times. The chain carries TRBV5-8 and TRBJ2-7; no definite D call. Looked up from germline, CDR1 is SGHTS and CDR2 is YDEGEE. The length of the CDR3 is 13 residues. The ends were cut back, 0 bases at V and 2 bases at J, with 6 bases in the middle. CDR3 sequence (DNA): TGTGCCAGCAGCTTGGTACGGGCCTACGAGCAGTACTTC. Translating it yields CASSLVRAYEQYF.

This clone was found a few times. This sequence joins TRBV3-1 (or the pseudogene TRBV3-2) and TRBJ2-7; 10 nucleotides line up with TRBD1. Germline CDR1 LGHDT, CDR2 YNNKEL (reference sequence). The ends lost 5 bases at V and 5 bases at J; junction bases unmatched: 9. This CDR3 spans 15 amino acids. CDR3 loop: CASSYPGTGVHEQYF. CDR3 nucleotide sequence: TGTGCCAGCAGCTACCCCGGGACAGGGGTCCACGAGCAGTACTTC.

V gene TRBV2 combines with J gene TRBJ1-1; 7 nucleotides match TRBD1. J lost 2 bases, V lost 4 bases, and 16 bases had no gene match. The CDR3 contains 18 residues. Per germline, CDR1 SNHLY and CDR2 FYNNEI. CDR3 amino acids: CASSGRGGGGRLNTEAFF. DNA of the CDR3: TGTGCCAGCAGTGGACGAGGAGGAGGGGGCCGGCTTAACACTGAAGCTTTCTTT.

The chain links TRBV6-5 to TRBJ2-7; unclear D gene. The germline V and J ends were trimmed by 6 bases and 4 bases, with 10 bases remaining between them. This CDR3 has 12 amino acids. Germline CDR1 and CDR2: MNHEY and SVGAGI. For the CDR3, the DNA is TGTGCCAGCAGGAGTTTCTGGTACGAGCAGTACTTC. This gives the protein CASRSFWYEQYF.

The J gene is TRBJ2-7, the V gene TRBV15; 14 nucleotides align to TRBD2. Germline CDR1 LNHNV, CDR2 YYDKDF (reference sequence). This CDR3 has 17 residues. The V and J ends lost 4 bases and 1 base, in that order; junction bases with no gene match: 6. For the CDR3, the DNA is TGTGCCACCAGCATTTGGGGGACTAGCGGGGGTTCCTACGAGCAGTACTTC. Translating gives CATSIWGTSGGSYEQYF.

The chain is built from TRBV11-2 and TRBJ1-2; D is ambiguous. The CDR3 is 14 residues long. Germline V gene lookup returns CDR1 SGHAT and CDR2 FQNNGV. V was cut by 1 base and J by 5 bases, with 11 bases left in between. The CDR3 bases are TGTGCCAGCAGCTTAGTTTGGACTTCTTATGGCTACACCTTC. As protein: CASSLVWTSYGYTF.

CDR3 sequence (DNA): TGCGCCAGCAGCCCTACCCCCCAGGGGAACACCATATATTTT. As protein: CASSPTPQGNTIYF. The chain combines TRBV5-1 with TRBJ1-3, with D perhaps TRBD1 (6 bases). The length of the CDR3 is 14 residues. V lost 4 bases to trimming and J lost 7 bases, with 15 bases between them. Germline V gene lookup returns CDR1 SGHRS and CDR2 YFSETQ.

This clone was recorded only once. The rearrangement joins TRBV7-9 to TRBJ2-2; tentatively, D is TRBD2 (5 bases). This CDR3 is built from 15 residues. Germline CDR1 SEHNR, CDR2 FQNEAQ (reference sequence). V lost 2 bases, J lost 0 bases, and 7 bases lay in between. CDR3 region: CASSLWGANTGELFF. CDR3 coding DNA: TGTGCCAGCAGCTTATGGGGAGCGAACACCGGGGAGCTGTTTTTT.